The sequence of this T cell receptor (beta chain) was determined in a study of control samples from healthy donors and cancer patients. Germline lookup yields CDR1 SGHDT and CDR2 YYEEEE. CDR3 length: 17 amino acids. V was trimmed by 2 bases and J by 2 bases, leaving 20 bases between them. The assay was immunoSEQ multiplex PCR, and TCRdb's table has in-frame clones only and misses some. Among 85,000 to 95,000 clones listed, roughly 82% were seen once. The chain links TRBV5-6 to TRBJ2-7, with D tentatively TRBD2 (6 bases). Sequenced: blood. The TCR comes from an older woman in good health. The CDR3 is CASSFLPSVGGAYEQYF. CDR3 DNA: TGTGCCAGCAGCTTCCTCCCTAGCGTGGGAGGAGCCTACGAGCAGTACTTC.